The entry below describes one T cell receptor (beta chain). The data stem from a study of blood T cell repertoires in COVID-19. Study in general: The origin of the acute and convalescent COVID-19 samples was the United States, Italy and Spain. PBMCs, B-cell-depleted T cells, or T cells were the source of the cDNA or gDNA that made up the material.

Trimming shortened V by 4 bases and J by 2 bases, and 4 bases separated the two germline ends. The CDR3 is made up of 12 amino acids. Germline assignment: CDR1 SGHTA and CDR2 FQGNSA. Authors' data handling: Counts of nucleated cells, estimated from reference gene primer amplification, were obtained. The protocol was immunoSEQ multiplex PCR, while the TCRdb copy is restricted to in-frame clones and leaves out a portion. That table is the source of V, J and clone size, and D and trimming were worked out from the DNA. Altogether some 330,000 clones are present, 88% being singletons, with the ten largest covering around 4%.

This TCR was recovered from a woman aged 45-65 years with active or convalescent COVID-19. The chain recombines TRBV7-2 with TRBJ2-3, with no clear D. Sequencing input: peripheral blood. DNA of the CDR3: TGTGCCAGCAGCTGGCTCACAGATACGCAGTATTTT. Translated: CASSWLTDTQYF.